This TCR beta chain was profiled in a study of shared clonotypes between healthy human individuals (dated by TCRdb to about 2020). General notes on the study: The cohort comprised two women and three men aged 18 to 49 years. For each donor, CD4 naive and CD4 memory were each run on three plates, CD8 naive on two plates, and CD8 memory on one plate. To estimate repertoire size and how much clonotype sharing occurs between individuals, the study deeply sequenced the blood TCR repertoires of 5 or 6 healthy adults. To increase sequencing depth and limit assay-specific biases, different laboratories used diverse techniques to prepare libraries and sequence TCR repertoires. Per donor, leukapheresis produced somewhere between about 0.85 and 9.5 billion PBMCs. Broad study findings and their caveats: Based on pairwise subsampling, the degree of clonotype sharing among donors was expected to be affected by sequencing depth. Clonotypes shared by all four sorted-subset donors showed higher generation probabilities than non-shared clonotypes. Because the study included only a small number of donors, the genetic and exposure-history diversity represented was limited. Larger estimated clonotype richness was generally found for naive subsets than for memory subsets. Incomplete sequencing was indicated by rarefaction of sorted-subset datasets, despite the large sequencing depth. Only blood was sampled, and tissue TCR repertoires likely differ from those in blood. Across a few donors, around 5% of naive CD4, roughly 3.3% of naive CD8, under 2.5% of memory CD4, and over 0.35% of memory CD8 clonotypes were shared.

TCR CDR3 regions were amplified from genomic DNA by multiplex PCR using the deep immunoSEQ assay. Extracted genomic DNA from each cell subset was spread evenly across all wells of several immunoSEQ 96-well plates, with each plate serving as a replicate. For sorted subsets, each replicate PCR was loaded with 200 ng genomic DNA, equivalent to 32,000 or so T cell genomes. Purified libraries were measured with a Qubit 3.0 fluorometer, size-checked on a Bioanalyzer 2100, and measured again with the KAPA Library Quantification kit. Every immunoSEQ 96-well plate was sequenced on a separate single-read 150-cycle Illumina NextSeq 550 flow cell. On the authors' methods: The immunoSEQ output contained only junctional sequences without quality scores, so filtering could not match that applied to full-length reads. Sequences were annotated with PyIR, a Python wrapper for IgBLAST v1.9, and V/J genes and CDR3 were assigned using IMGT germline references. Reads were filtered out if the reads had weak V/J assignments (E-value above 1e-6), no CDR3, stop codons, out-of-frame junctions, or ambiguous translated residues. V3J clonotypes were defined as sequences sharing an identical inferred V gene, J gene, and CDR3 amino acid sequence. The percentage overlap between two repertoires was calculated by dividing the number of shared unique clonotypes by the size of the smaller repertoire. RTK rarefaction, the Chao1 estimator, and Recon v2.1 estimates of unobserved clonotypes were used to assess repertoire richness. OLGA was used to compute generation probabilities for all TCRbeta clonotypes that the gDNA method yielded from a few donors. The table was pulled from immuneACCESS by TCRdb, which kept in-frame rearrangements only. Such tables lose some clones; where checked, under half of the loss comes from unresolved V genes, and the rest has no known cause. From that table come the V and J calls and clone size; the DNA was used to work out D and trimming. The sample records some 2,500,000 clones, 80% to 95% of which are singletons. Of the sample, about 0.38% falls within the top ten clones.

Donors were healthy HIV-negative adults with no recently reported acute infections or vaccinations. Every donor was a Caucasian adult residing in Nashville, Tennessee, USA. CD4+ T cells were enriched by magnetic negative selection; naive cells were then positively selected on CD45RA, and the negative fraction formed the memory subset. After blood collection by leukapheresis, PBMCs were isolated using Ficoll-Histopaque density gradient centrifugation and then cryopreserved in the vapor phase of liquid nitrogen. Purity and quantity of every magnetically sorted T cell population were checked by analytical flow cytometry. Genomic DNA was isolated from each sorted fraction and quantified by UV absorbance on a Nanodrop 2000c. CDR1 and CDR2, looked up from the germline V gene, are SGDLS and YYNGEE. From the cysteine up to the phenylalanine, the CDR3 has a length of 15 residues. Only CDR3 DNA is held: 45 bases, read in frame from base 1. The junction shows trimming of 3 bases on V and 6 bases on J, plus 15 bases between the germline ends.

A word on this clone: There is no known antigen for this receptor. No much larger clonotype is one base removed from it; base qualities were not supplied.

Sequencing was carried out using naive CD4+ T cells from PBMCs. Read against the paper, the sample's cell subset or site label means: CD45RA+ positively selected. The TCR was taken from a man between 18 and 35 years old in good health. Some clones in this sample may be carry-over from other donors' samples. The rearranged chain carries TRBV9 and TRBJ2-2; a tentative D call is TRBD2 (6 bases match). DNA sequence: TGTGCCAGCAGCGCCGTGGCGGGATCGGCCGGGGAGCTGTTTTTT. The resulting protein is CASSAVAGSAGELFF.